The T cell receptor beta chain described here comes from a study of T cells expressing NK-cell markers. The TCR beta cDNA came from 5'RACE template switching with UMIs. TCRdb re-called the 5' RACE reads; one entry per CDR3 protein, DNA not given. Its listing shows hundreds of thousands of distinct CDR3 sequences. This TCR was recovered from a woman between 18 and 69 years old in good health. Sequencing was performed on blood T cells: a sorted CD56 or NKG2C T cell subset, CD4+ or CD8+ T cells, or bulk PBMC T cells (not recorded which).

CDR3 loop: CATWGVNTGELFF. The chain combines TRBV15 with TRBJ2-2; TCRdb picks TRBD2, but there is no DNA to check that call. Germline-derived CDR1 and CDR2 are LNHNV and YYDKDF (reference sequence). The CDR3 runs to 13 residues.